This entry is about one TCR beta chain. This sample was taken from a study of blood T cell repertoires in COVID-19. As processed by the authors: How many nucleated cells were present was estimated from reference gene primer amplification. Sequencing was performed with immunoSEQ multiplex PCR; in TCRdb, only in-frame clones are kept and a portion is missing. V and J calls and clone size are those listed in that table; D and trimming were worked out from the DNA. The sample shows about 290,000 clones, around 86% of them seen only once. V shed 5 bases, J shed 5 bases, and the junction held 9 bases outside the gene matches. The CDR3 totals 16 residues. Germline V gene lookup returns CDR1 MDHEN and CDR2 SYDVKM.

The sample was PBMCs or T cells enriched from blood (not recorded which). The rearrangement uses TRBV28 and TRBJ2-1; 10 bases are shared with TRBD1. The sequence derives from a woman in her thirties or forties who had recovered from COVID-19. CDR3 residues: CASSEAGQGKNNEQFF. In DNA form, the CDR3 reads TGTGCCAGCAGTGAAGCGGGACAGGGGAAAAACAATGAGCAGTTCTTC.